The 32 T cell receptor beta chains below all came from one sample that was sequenced in a study of patients and donors after allogeneic stem cell transplantation. A single record per CDR3 protein comes from TCRdb applying MiXCR to the RT-PCR reads. The table shows hundreds of thousands of distinct CDR3 sequences, with more than 15% occurring only once. Sequenced: blood, either unsorted or a sorted T cell fraction (not recorded which). These receptor sequences come from a human donor who was either an allogeneic HSCT recipient or a stem cell or donor lymphocyte infusion donor (not recorded which). It is not recorded whose cells these are; they may come from a transplant donor.

There are a few counts of this clonotype. The chain uses TRBV21-1 and TRBJ2-7; the table gives TRBD2 as D, unverified against the DNA. TRBV21-1 is listed as a pseudogene. CDR3 length: 15 residues. CDR3 in amino acids: CASSKEGGRAYEQYF. As DNA, the CDR3 is TGTGCCAGCAGCAAAGAGGGCGGGAGGGCCTACGAGCAGTACTTC.

The chain employs TRBV6-2 or TRBV6-3 and TRBJ1-5, with TRBD1 matching over 7 bases. This CDR3 spans 13 amino acids. V dropped 4 bases and J dropped 8; count of bases not matched to a gene: 5. The germline V gene encodes CDR1 MNHEY and CDR2 SVGEGT. The CDR3 region is CASSSFQGEPQHF. CDR3 bases: TGTGCCAGCAGTTCCTTCCAGGGGGAGCCCCAGCATTTT.

This chain uses TRBV6-5 with TRBJ2-5; no definite D call. The CDR3 length is 15 residues. Trimming took off 0 bases at V and 0 bases at J, with 8 bases between the two ends. Germline V CDR1 and CDR2: MNHEY, SVGAGI. CDR3 loop: CASSYSAVYQETQYF. The CDR3 nucleotides are TGTGCCAGCAGTTACTCGGCGGTGTACCAAGAGACCCAGTACTTC.

For this clonotype: This may stem from a read error, because a much larger clone lies one nucleotide away. In this CDR3 the conserved last residue, phenylalanine or tryptophan, is missing, so a read error is likely. The rearrangement uses TRBV3-1 and TRBJ2-1; 10 nucleotides agree with TRBD2. The CDR3 totals 14 residues. Germline V lookup: CDR1 LGHDT, CDR2 YNNKEL (reference sequence). Trimming cost V 7 bases and J 6 bases; bases outside gene matches: 6. CDR3: CASTSGSIVNEQFL. The DNA for the CDR3 is TGTGCCAGCACTAGCGGGAGTATCGTCAATGAGCAGTTCTTA.

In this sample, this clonotype turned up a few times. The rearrangement joins TRBV24-1 to TRBJ2-7; TRBD1 matches 10 bases. This CDR3 region has 15 residues. The V and J ends lost 3 bases and 4 bases, in that order; junction bases with no gene match: 5. The germline V gene has CDR1 KGHDR and CDR2 SFDVKD. In DNA form, the CDR3 reads TGTGCCACCAGTGATGCCGGGACAGGGGCGTACGAGCAGTACTTC. It codes for CATSDAGTGAYEQYF.

This clonotype was counted between two and nine times. The chain combines TRBV13 with TRBJ1-1; weak D call: TRBD1 (6 bases). The CDR3 loop spans 17 amino acids. Germline V gene data show CDR1 as PRHDT and CDR2 as FYEKMQ (reference sequence). Trimming shortened V by 0 bases and J by 0 bases, and 14 bases separated the two germline ends. The CDR3 sequence: CASSLGGFGQMNTEAFF. Here the CDR3 DNA reads TGTGCCAGCAGCTTAGGGGGGTTCGGACAGATGAACACTGAAGCTTTCTTT.

The V gene is TRBV12-3 or TRBV12-4, the J gene TRBJ1-1; TRBD1 matches at 9 bases. Trimming cost V 7 bases and J 11 bases; bases outside gene matches: 11. The CDR3 is made up of 13 amino acids. This chain's CDR3 is CASTNRGRLLAFF. For the CDR3, the DNA is TGTGCCAGCACAAACAGGGGGCGCTTGCTGGCTTTCTTT.

J is TRBJ1-1 and V is TRBV12-3 or TRBV12-4, with D possibly matching TRBD1 (5 bases). V was clipped by 6 bases and J by 4 bases, with 9 bases between them. There are 12 residues in the CDR3. CDR3 bases: TGTGCCAGCAGCGGGACGGTCACTGAAGCTTTCTTT. It specifies CASSGTVTEAFF.

This clonotype came up a few times. The V and J genes are TRBV7-8 and TRBJ2-5; 7 bases are shared with TRBD2. The CDR3 runs 18 residues. Germline V gene lookup returns CDR1 SGHVS and CDR2 FQNEAQ. V gave up 5 bases and J gave up 0 bases; unmatched junction bases: 15. The CDR3 spells CASSPHPAGSSYQETQYF. The CDR3 DNA reads as TGTGCCAGCAGCCCCCACCCAGCGGGGTCGTCATACCAAGAGACCCAGTACTTC.

The chain couples TRBV12-3 or TRBV12-4 to TRBJ2-1; D ambiguous. The CDR3 sequence is 13 residues long. V lost 1 base, J lost 6 bases, and 7 bases lay in between. The CDR3 spells CASSLEVFNEQFF. CDR3 in DNA: TGTGCCAGCAGTTTAGAGGTCTTCAATGAGCAGTTCTTC.

This clonotype was seen a handful of times. The rearrangement joins TRBV12-3 or TRBV12-4 to TRBJ1-5; TRBD1 matches at 10 bases. V gave up 6 bases and J gave up 6 bases; unmatched junction bases: 8. This CDR3 comprises 15 residues. CDR3 amino acids: CASRRGDRGLQPQHF. CDR3 bases: TGTGCCAGCAGAAGAGGTGACAGGGGGCTTCAGCCCCAGCATTTT.

The chain is built from TRBV6-1 and TRBJ2-7; a weak D match, TRBD2 (6 bases). The length of the CDR3 is 15 residues. V dropped 4 bases and J dropped 7 bases, with 20 bases sitting between them. In germline, CDR1 is MNHNS, CDR2 SASEGT. The CDR3, as DNA: TGTGCCAGCAGTGGGTTCCCGGGGACTTCTAGGGAGCAGTACTTC. Its protein product is CASSGFPGTSREQYF.

The J gene is TRBJ2-1, the V gene TRBV27, with D hard to call. The CDR3 runs 15 residues. V lost 3 bases and J lost 0, with 9 bases in between. Germline CDR1 is MNHEY and CDR2 is SMNVEV (reference sequence). CDR3 in DNA: TGTGCCAGCAGTTTCCGCCGCAGCTCCTACAATGAGCAGTTCTTC. It yields the protein CASSFRRSSYNEQFF.

The rearrangement joins TRBV5-1 to TRBJ2-1; 10 bases match TRBD2. J gave up 4 bases and V 1 base, and 8 bases lay outside the gene matches. Germline CDR1 and CDR2: SGHRS and YFSETQ. The CDR3 contains 17 residues. In DNA form, the CDR3 reads TGCGCCAGCAGCTTGATTTCCCGGACTAGCGGTTACAATGAGCAGTTCTTC. Protein sequence: CASSLISRTSGYNEQFF.

The sample holds a few counts of this clonotype. The CDR3 here is CASSLECASNTEAFF. As DNA, the CDR3 is TGTGCCAGCAGTTTAGAATGCGCCAGCAACACTGAAGCTTTCTTT. The chain joins TRBV12-3 or TRBV12-4 to TRBJ1-1; no reliable D call. CDR3 length equals 15 residues. V lost 1 base to trimming and J lost 2 bases, with 11 bases between them.

The sample holds a few counts of this clonotype. The chain couples TRBV5-1 to TRBJ2-7, with 13 positions matching TRBD2. V was pared by 2 bases and J by 3 bases, with 2 bases of the junction left unmatched. This CDR3 region has 15 residues. Germline values: CDR1 SGHRS, CDR2 YFSETQ. In DNA form, the CDR3 reads TGCGCCAGCAGCTTTGGACTAGCGGGAGTCTACGAGCAGTACTTC. Its protein is CASSFGLAGVYEQYF.

V and J are TRBV4-3 and TRBJ2-7; 11 bases align to TRBD1. Germline loops: CDR1 LGHNA, CDR2 YSLEER. V lost 0 bases to trimming and J lost 3 bases; unmatched junction nucleotides: 4. This CDR3 contains 16 residues. CDR3: CASSQDGGTGGYEQYF. CDR3 DNA: TGCGCCAGCAGCCAAGATGGCGGGACAGGGGGCTACGAGCAGTACTTC.

In this sample, this clonotype turned up a few times. This sequence joins TRBV5-5 and TRBJ1-4, with 7 bases matching TRBD1. The V and J ends lost 4 bases and 8 bases, in that order; junction bases with no gene match: 8. The V gene's germline CDR1 is SGHKS and CDR2 YYEKEE (reference sequence). This CDR3 contains 14 residues. The chain's CDR3 is CASSRDSPSEKLFF. The CDR3 DNA sequence: TGTGCCAGCAGCCGGGACAGCCCTTCAGAAAAACTGTTTTTT.

This chain joins TRBV3-1 and TRBJ2-5, with 9 bases that match TRBD2. There are 17 residues in the CDR3. CDR1 and CDR2 (germline): LGHDT, YNNKEL (reference sequence). V was clipped by 3 bases and J by 5 bases; unmatched bases: 13. Here the CDR3 DNA reads TGTGCCAGCAGCCACGGACTCAAGGGACTAGCCGGGGAGACCCAGTACTTC. Amino acids: CASSHGLKGLAGETQYF.

The chain combines TRBV7-9 with TRBJ2-1; TRBD2 matches 8 bases. The V segment lost 3 bases and the J segment 8 bases; nucleotides outside the gene matches: 12. Germline V gene data show CDR1 as SEHNR and CDR2 as FQNEAQ (reference sequence). The CDR3 contains 16 residues. This chain's CDR3 is CASSLGRGVLWHEQFF. DNA of the CDR3: TGTGCCAGCAGCTTGGGGCGGGGGGTCCTTTGGCATGAGCAGTTCTTC.

This chain connects TRBV20-1 to TRBJ2-2; D unresolved. V dropped 5 bases and J dropped 0 bases, with 13 bases sitting between them. The CDR3 loop spans 15 amino acids. The germline gives CDR1 DFQATT, CDR2 SNEGSKA (reference sequence). CDR3 amino acids: CSAPRGDANTGELFF. The DNA of the CDR3 is TGCAGTGCTCCGCGCGGCGACGCGAACACCGGGGAGCTGTTTTTT.

CDR3 residues: CASRSSISGNTIYF. The CDR3 DNA follows: TGTGCCAGCAGAAGTAGTATCTCTGGAAACACCATATATTTT. V gene TRBV7-9 combines with J gene TRBJ1-3; D unclear. This CDR3 region has 14 residues. V was shortened by 6 bases and J by 0 bases, with 9 bases between the two germline ends. Germline CDR1 is SEHNR and CDR2 is FQNEAQ (reference sequence).

This clonotype was seen a handful of times. The rearrangement uses TRBV4-1 and TRBJ2-3; D uncertain. The CDR3 length is 14 residues. Trimming cost V 1 base and J 0 bases, with 5 bases left between them. Looked up from germline, CDR1 is MGHRA and CDR2 is YSYEKL. CDR3 nucleotide sequence: TGCGCCAGCAGCCAAGGGGCCAGCACAGATACGCAGTATTTT. Protein sequence: CASSQGASTDTQYF.

Worth noting for this clonotype: A much bigger clone sits one base away, suggesting this may be a read error. This chain joins TRBV12-3 or TRBV12-4 and TRBJ2-3; perhaps TRBD2 as D (7 bases). The CDR3 length is 15 residues. CDR3 in amino acids: CASSLGRGGLDMQYF. In DNA, the CDR3 is TGTGCCAGCAGTTTAGGAAGGGGGGGGCTGGATATGCAGTATTTT.

The rearrangement joins TRBV5-4 to TRBJ1-2; D is ambiguous. Trimming pared 4 bases from V and 7 bases from J, leaving 14 bases between. Germline CDR1 is SGHNT and CDR2 is YYREEE (reference sequence). The CDR3 is 13 residues long. The CDR3 DNA sequence: TGTGCCAGCAGCCTCCCATGGAAGCTTGGCTACACCTTC. Protein sequence: CASSLPWKLGYTF.

This chain uses TRBV29-1 with TRBJ2-1; 7 positions match TRBD2. This CDR3 contains 12 residues. The J segment lost 10 bases and the V segment lost 2 bases, leaving 5 bases of the junction unmatched. In germline, CDR1 is SQVTM, CDR2 ANQGSEA. The CDR3 here is CSVERGRAEQFF. The CDR3 DNA follows: TGCAGCGTTGAACGGGGGAGGGCCGAGCAGTTCTTC.

The J gene is TRBJ2-6, the V gene TRBV7-8; TRBD1 matches 10 bases. There are 19 residues in the CDR3. After removal of 5 bases from V and 3 bases from J, the junction contained 13 bases not matched to a gene. Germline CDR1 reads SGHVS; CDR2 reads FQNEAQ. The CDR3 nucleotides are TGTGCCAGCAGCCCAATCTCCGGGACAGGGGTCATTGGGGCCAACGTCCTGACTTTC. Translated, it gives CASSPISGTGVIGANVLTF.

This clonotype has just a few counts. The chain uses TRBV28 and TRBJ2-1; weak D call: TRBD2 (5 bases). The CDR3 consists of 16 residues. The germline gives CDR1 MDHEN, CDR2 SYDVKM. The V end lost 3 bases, the J end lost 9 bases, and 21 bases lay between the germline ends. As DNA, the CDR3 is TGTGCCAGCAGTTTGTATCTGTCCTCGGGAATTGTTGAGCAGTTCTTC. Translation: CASSLYLSSGIVEQFF.

This clonotype has just a few counts. This chain uses TRBV6-6 with TRBJ1-6; TRBD1 matches 8 bases. This CDR3 spans 12 amino acids. From germline, CDR1 is MNHNY and CDR2 SVGAGI (reference sequence). Germline trimming cut 11 bases from V and 9 bases from J; bases unmatched to any gene: 6. This chain's CDR3 is CAAGGRSSPLHF. The CDR3 DNA follows: TGTGCCGCAGGGGGCCGTAGTTCACCCCTCCACTTT.

This chain's CDR3 is CASSQDLLGLGSNQPQHF. For the CDR3, the DNA is TGTGCCAGCAGCCAAGATCTATTAGGCCTGGGTAGCAATCAGCCCCAGCATTTT. The chain recombines TRBV4-2 with TRBJ1-5; D is unresolved. CDR3 length: 18 amino acids. V was shortened by 0 bases and J by 0 bases, with 15 bases between the two germline ends. Germline V lookup: CDR1 LGHNA, CDR2 YNFKEQ.

This clonotype came up a few times. The chain combines TRBV25-1 with TRBJ2-2, with TRBD1 identical over 7 bases. This CDR3 contains 14 residues. Germline lookup yields CDR1 MGHDK and CDR2 SYGVNS. After removal of 4 bases from V and 6 bases from J, the junction contained 5 bases not matched to a gene. CDR3 sequence reads: CASSASGTAGELFF. CDR3 DNA: TGTGCCAGCAGTGCCTCCGGGACAGCCGGGGAGCTGTTTTTT.

The chain joins TRBV4-3 to TRBJ1-5; possibly TRBD1 for D (6 bases). Trimming removed 1 base at V and 2 bases at J, with 12 bases between. The CDR3 length is 16 residues. Germline lookup yields CDR1 LGHNA and CDR2 YSLEER. The CDR3: CASSQVWGLGNQPQHF. The CDR3 DNA is TGCGCCAGCAGCCAAGTCTGGGGGCTAGGCAATCAGCCCCAGCATTTT.